A selection of T cell receptor beta chains follows, all from one sample in a study of T cell responses to AZD1222 COVID-19 vaccine. The repertoire was sequenced with immunoSEQ multiplex PCR; TCRdb's copy has only in-frame clones and lacks some. The sample carries 110,000 to 150,000 clones, about 90% recorded once. The specimen comprised peripheral blood, sampled on day 0 of AZD1222 vaccination. These receptors came from an adult in good health. CDR3s include the opening cysteine and the closing phenylalanine or tryptophan. The D gene is left open where the match is weak. Clone size is stated in some rows and not others, as once, few, many or a class when expanded.

TRBJ2-1	13	TRBV27	NA	NA	TGTGCCAGCAGTAGAGGGGCGTACAATGAGCAGTTCTTC	CASSRGAYNEQFF
TRBJ2-7	14	TRBV5-1	NA	NA	TGCGCCAGCAGCTTGGATGGACGGGGCTACGAGCAGTACTTC	CASSLDGRGYEQYF
TRBJ1-3	14	TRBV5-6	NA	NA	TGTGCCAGCAGCTTGACAGAGAGAGGAAACACCATATATTTT	CASSLTERGNTIYF
TRBJ2-3	17	TRBV28	TRBD2	NA	TGTGCCAGCAGTTTACGACTAGCGGAAACCGGCACAGATACGCAGTATTTT	CASSLRLAETGTDTQYF
TRBJ1-3	16	TRBV9	NA	NA	TGTGCCAGCAGCGGACCGACAGTTTTGGCTGGAAACACCATATATTTT	CASSGPTVLAGNTIYF
TRBJ2-7	15	TRBV11-2	TRBD1	NA	TGTGCCAGCAGCTCATTGGACAGGGGATCTGGGGAGCAGTACTTC	CASSSLDRGSGEQYF
TRBJ2-1	16	TRBV9	TRBD2	NA	TGTGCCAGCTCCTTAGGGCTAGCGGGAGGGGAGAATGAGCAGTTCTTC	CASSLGLAGGENEQFF
TRBJ1-4	16	TRBV5-8	TRBD1	NA	TGTGCCAGCAGCTCCGGACAGGGTGCAACTAATGAAAAACTGTTTTTT	CASSSGQGATNEKLFF
TRBJ1-2	15	TRBV19	TRBD1	NA	TGTGCCAGTAGTATAAATTCCGGACAGGGGCATGGCTACACCTTC	CASSINSGQGHGYTF
TRBJ2-2	14	TRBV30	NA	once	TGTGCCTGGAGTCTGGTCCCCGAAGTCGGGGAGCTGTTTTTT	CAWSLVPEVGELFF
TRBJ1-3	13	TRBV10-3	TRBD1	NA	TGTGCCATCAGCGGGACAGGGAGAAACACCATATATTTT	CAISGTGRNTIYF
TRBJ1-4	14	TRBV5-8	NA	once	TGTGCCAGCAGCTTGGGCCAGAGAAATGAAAAACTGTTTTTT	CASSLGQRNEKLFF
TRBJ1-2	11	TRBV20-1	NA	NA	TGCAGTGCTACCGGGGACTATGGCTACACCTTC	CSATGDYGYTF
TRBJ2-2	14	TRBV29-1	TRBD1	NA	TGCAGCGTTACCGGACAGGGGAGGGCCGGGGAGCTGTTTTTT	CSVTGQGRAGELFF
TRBJ2-3	13	TRBV5-1	NA	NA	TGCGCCAGCAGCACTACTCCGCCAGATACGCAGTATTTT	CASSTTPPDTQYF
TRBJ2-3	15	TRBV7-9	TRBD1	NA	TGTGCCAGCAGCCCGTACAGGGGGCGCACAGATACGCAGTATTTT	CASSPYRGRTDTQYF
TRBJ1-1	13	TRBV30	NA	NA	TGTGCCTGGAGGGTGAGGGGGTCCACTGAAGCTTTCTTT	CAWRVRGSTEAFF
TRBJ2-3	13	TRBV14	NA	NA	TGTGCCAGCAGCCAAGGTTTGTCAGATACGCAGTATTTT	CASSQGLSDTQYF
TRBJ2-7	14	TRBV11-2	TRBD2	NA	TGTGCCAGCAGCCTCCGGACTAGCAATTACGAGCAGTACTTC	CASSLRTSNYEQYF
TRBJ2-2	15	TRBV9	TRBD1	NA	TGTGCCAGCAGACCGGGACAGGGAGTCCCCGGGGAGCTGTTTTTT	CASRPGQGVPGELFF
TRBJ1-4	14	TRBV19	NA	few	TGTGCCAGTAGTCCGCTTGGGGGGGATGAAAAACTGTTTTTT	CASSPLGGDEKLFF
TRBJ2-7	14	TRBV30	NA	NA	TGTGCCGGGACAACAGACTACAACTCCTACGAGCAGTACTTC	CAGTTDYNSYEQYF
TRBJ1-1	14	TRBV9	NA	NA	TGTGCCAGCAGCCCGCACGGGGGACCCCCCGAAGCTTTCTTT	CASSPHGGPPEAFF
TRBJ2-7	13	TRBV6-5	NA	NA	TGTGCCAGCTCTAGGACATTATCCTACGAGCAGTACTTC	CASSRTLSYEQYF
TRBJ1-1	12	TRBV12-3/TRBV12-4	NA	NA	TGTGCCAGCAGTTTAGAGGACACTGAAGCTTTCTTT	CASSLEDTEAFF
TRBJ1-4	13	TRBV19	NA	NA	TGTGCCAGTAGGGGGCTCTATGATGAAAAACTGTTTTTT	CASRGLYDEKLFF
TRBJ1-5	15	TRBV19	NA	NA	TGTGCCAGTAGTATAGAAGGACGGGGCAATCAGCCCCAGCATTTT	CASSIEGRGNQPQHF